This T cell receptor (beta chain) is from a study of cytomegalovirus exposure and HLA in healthy donors. Findings of the study overall: An analysis was carried out later, and it reportedly showed fewer N-insertions in an Asian-associated ancestry cluster than the approximately 610-donor mean.

V was shortened by 4 bases and J by 8 bases, with 18 bases between the two germline ends. The CDR3 is 15 residues long. CDR1 is SGHRS, CDR2 YFSETQ, per germline. Regarding this clone: Its target is not known.

It was with 60 Vbeta and 13 Jbeta primers that the PCR ran. TCRdb keeps only in-frame clones here, not all; method: immunoSEQ multiplex PCR. Among about 190,000 clones listed, 80% to 85% were seen once. The V gene is TRBV5-1, the J gene TRBJ1-4; D unclear. The material sequenced was PBMCs. The source is a woman in her thirties or forties in good health and CMV-seronegative. CDR3 protein: CASSRAPGKGEKLFF. Written as DNA, the CDR3 is TGCGCCAGCAGCCGAGCGCCGGGGAAGGGCGAAAAACTGTTTTTT.